The source of this TCR beta chain is a study of high-grade serous ovarian cancer treatment subgroups. Study findings and constraints: Bulk tumor TCR sequencing gave no spatial information.

Turning to this clone: What it binds is unknown.

Between the trimmed V and J ends, which lost 0 bases and 8 bases, there was a span of 15 bases. This CDR3 is 15 amino acids long. Looked up from germline, CDR1 is SGDLS and CDR2 is YYNGEE. Tumor samples were obtained before definitive surgery or chemotherapy. Profiled with immunoSEQ multiplex PCR; TCRdb holds only in-frame clones, not every one. The sample has 15,000 or so clones, 70% to 90% seen once. Sequenced input: tumor tissue. This TCR was sampled from a human donor with high-grade serous ovarian cancer. The chain carries TRBV9 and TRBJ2-1; D is possibly TRBD1 (6 bases). The CDR3 region has the DNA TGTGCCAGCAGCGTAGGTCTGGACAGTGGCCATGAGCAGTTCTTC. Translation gives CASSVGLDSGHEQFF.